These 22 T cell receptor beta chains came from one sample sequenced in a study of shared clonotypes between healthy human individuals. Profiling relied on immunoSEQ multiplex PCR, and the TCRdb table lists in-frame clones only, not all of them. The data hold millions of clones, with 85% to 95% observed a single time. The sequenced sample consisted of naive CD4+ T cells from PBMCs. As for subset: CD45RA+ positively selected. The receptor set was obtained from a man younger than 30 in good health. Some clones in this sample may be carry-over from other donors' samples.

The rearrangement joins TRBV7-7 to TRBJ2-3; the D gene is possibly TRBD1 (6 bases). Germline V lookup: CDR1 SSHAT, CDR2 FNYEAQ (reference sequence). V lost 5 bases and J 0 bases, leaving 18 bases between the germline ends. CDR3 length: 17 residues. CDR3 DNA: TGTGCCAGCAGCGCCTCAGGGGACCCGATAAGCACAGATACGCAGTATTTT. It translates to CASSASGDPISTDTQYF. Combining the CDR3 with reference TRBV7-7 and TRBJ2-3 gives the whole variable domain GAGVSQSPRYKVTKRGQDVTLRCDPISSHATLYWYQQALGQGPEFLTYFNYEAQPDKSGLPSDRFSAERPEGSISTLTIQRTEQRDSAMYRCASSASGDPISTDTQYFGPGTRLTVL.

The chain carries TRBV11-3 and TRBJ2-1; no clear D. V was clipped by 4 bases and J by 4 bases, with 8 bases between them. The CDR3 has 13 amino acids. CDR1 is SGHNT and CDR2 is YENEEA in the germline V gene. The CDR3 here is CASSYREYNEQFF. In DNA form, the CDR3 reads TGTGCCAGCAGCTACCGCGAGTACAATGAGCAGTTCTTC.

This clone was counted once. The rearrangement uses TRBV7-6 and TRBJ2-1; maybe TRBD2 (6 bases). CDR1 is SGHVS, CDR2 FNYEAQ, per germline. V was cut by 6 bases and J by 7 bases, with 13 bases left in between. The CDR3 length is 13 residues. CDR3 protein: CASRLEGRNEQFF. In DNA, the CDR3 is TGTGCCAGCAGACTGGAGGGACGGAATGAGCAGTTCTTC.

The chain uses TRBV28 and TRBJ1-3; D is unresolved. The CDR3 consists of 15 residues. Germline V CDR1 and CDR2: MDHEN, SYDVKM. Trimming left V 5 bases short and J 0 bases short, with 11 bases between. The DNA of the CDR3 is TGTGCCAGCAGTGGGTCCCAGATCTCTGGAAACACCATATATTTT. Its protein product is CASSGSQISGNTIYF. The full variable domain, in which reference TRBV28 and TRBJ1-3 provide the parts outside the CDR3, is DVKVTQSSRYLVKRTGEKVFLECVQDMDHENMFWYRQDPGLGLRLIYFSYDVKMKEKGDIPEGYSVSREKKERFSLILESASTNQTSMYLCASSGSQISGNTIYFGEGSWLTVV.

The chain couples TRBV11-2 to TRBJ2-7; 9 bases map to TRBD1. V lost 1 base to trimming and J lost 6 bases; unmatched junction nucleotides: 10. Germline CDR1 SGHAT, CDR2 FQNNGV. This CDR3 comprises 16 residues. The CDR3 protein is CASSLGRTGEGGEQYF. The CDR3 bases are TGTGCCAGCAGCTTAGGAAGGACAGGGGAAGGAGGCGAGCAGTACTTC.

The gene calls are TRBV5-1 and TRBJ2-3; 8 bases are shared with TRBD2. This CDR3 contains 15 residues. Germline loops: CDR1 SGHRS, CDR2 YFSETQ. Germline trimming cut 2 bases from V and 4 bases from J; bases unmatched to any gene: 6. The CDR3 DNA follows: TGCGCCAGCAGCTTTATAGCGGGAATGGCAGATACGCAGTATTTT. It yields the protein CASSFIAGMADTQYF.

The chain has TRBV6-5 and TRBJ2-3; 7 nucleotides agree with TRBD2. Germline V CDR1 and CDR2: MNHEY, SVGAGI. The CDR3 length is 15 residues. V shed 10 bases, J shed 2 bases, and the junction held 12 bases outside the gene matches. CDR3 DNA: TGTGCCACCAGGGCTGCGGGAGCCAACACAGATACGCAGTATTTT. Its translation: CATRAAGANTDTQYF.

V and J are TRBV4-2 and TRBJ2-1; TRBD2 matches at 12 bases. The CDR3 runs to 15 residues. The germline gives CDR1 LGHNA, CDR2 YNFKEQ. Unmatched junction bases numbered 2, after V lost 4 bases and J lost 4 bases. CDR3 nucleotides: TGTGCCAGCAGCCGGACTAGCGGGAATTACAATGAGCAGTTCTTC. This gives the protein CASSRTSGNYNEQFF.

The chain carries TRBV2 and TRBJ1-5, with a possible D match to TRBD1 (6 bases). Germline-derived CDR1 and CDR2 are SNHLY and FYNNEI. The length of the CDR3 is 17 residues. Trimming took off 0 bases at V and 2 bases at J, with 14 bases between the two ends. The CDR3, as DNA: TGTGCCAGCAGTGAAGCCGAAGGGGGGGGTGGCAATCAGCCCCAGCATTTT. Residues: CASSEAEGGGGNQPQHF.

V gene TRBV27 combines with J gene TRBJ2-4; D remains unclear. The CDR3 has 15 residues. Trimming took 3 bases from V and 5 from J, leaving 14 bases between them. The germline V gene has CDR1 MNHEY and CDR2 SMNVEV (reference sequence). The CDR3 DNA reads TGTGCCAGCAGTTTCTACCCGGACGGGCAAAACATTCAGTACTTC. As protein: CASSFYPDGQNIQYF.

A single count supports this clone. This sequence joins TRBV5-1 and TRBJ2-1; maybe TRBD2 (5 bases). The CDR3 totals 15 residues. Germline V gene data show CDR1 as SGHRS and CDR2 as YFSETQ. Between the trimmed V and J ends, which lost 0 bases and 4 bases, there was a span of 11 bases. As DNA, the CDR3 is TGCGCCAGCAGCTTGGTTCCCGGACTTTACAATGAGCAGTTCTTC. As protein: CASSLVPGLYNEQFF.

The J gene is TRBJ1-2, the V gene TRBV5-4; D is ambiguous. Germline values: CDR1 SGHNT, CDR2 YYREEE (reference sequence). This CDR3 region has 12 residues. Trimming pared 0 bases from V and 4 bases from J, leaving 4 bases between. For the CDR3, the DNA is TGTGCCAGCAGCTTGGAGCTCTATGGCTACACCTTC. Its translation is CASSLELYGYTF.

The V and J genes are TRBV7-8 and TRBJ2-3; 8 bases line up with TRBD2. In germline, CDR1 is SGHVS, CDR2 FQNEAQ. J gave up 8 bases and V 6 bases, and 16 bases lay outside the gene matches. The CDR3 has 16 residues. This CDR3 reads CASSTPAGDNSGTQYF. In DNA form, the CDR3 reads TGTGCCAGCAGTACTCCAGCGGGAGATAATAGCGGTACGCAGTATTTT.

The chain combines TRBV2 with TRBJ2-7; TRBD2 matches at 11 bases. This CDR3 contains 18 residues. Germline CDR1 SNHLY, CDR2 FYNNEI. V dropped 1 base and J dropped 4; count of bases not matched to a gene: 12. CDR3 DNA sequence: TGTGCCAGCAGTGAAGGGCTCCGACCGACTAGCGGGATATACGAGCAGTACTTC. This translates into CASSEGLRPTSGIYEQYF.

The V call is TRBV5-8, the J call TRBJ2-7, with D perhaps TRBD1 (6 bases). V was cut by 4 bases and J by 3 bases, with 11 bases left in between. CDR1 is SGHTS, CDR2 YDEGEE, per germline. This CDR3 spans 13 amino acids. The CDR3 loop is CASSRKGGYEQYF. In DNA form, the CDR3 reads TGTGCCAGCAGCAGAAAAGGGGGCTACGAGCAGTACTTC. Together with reference TRBV5-8 and TRBJ2-7, the CDR3 gives the full variable domain: EAGVTQSPTHLIKTRGQQATLRCSPISGHTSVYWYQQALGLGLQFLLWYDEGEERNRGNFPPRFSGRQFPNYSSELNVNALELEDSALYLCASSRKGGYEQYFGPGTRLTVT.

The V gene is TRBV5-4, the J gene TRBJ1-4; the match to TRBD1 covers 7 bases. This CDR3 region has 16 residues. The ends lost 4 bases at V and 0 bases at J; junction bases unmatched: 6. Germline V gene data show CDR1 as SGHNT and CDR2 as YYREEE (reference sequence). CDR3 sequence: CASSPGGTATNEKLFF. DNA for the CDR3: TGTGCCAGCAGCCCCGGGGGGACAGCAACTAATGAAAAACTGTTTTTT. The complete variable domain, with remaining parts taken from reference TRBV5-4 and TRBJ1-4, reads ETGVTQSPTHLIKTRGQQVTLRCSSQSGHNTVSWYQQALGQGPQFIFQYYREEENGRGNFPPRFSGLQFPNYSSELNVNALELDDSALYLCASSPGGTATNEKLFFGSGTQLSVL.

The chain links TRBV5-5 to TRBJ2-7, with 9 positions matching TRBD2. With 4 bases clipped from V and 5 bases from J, the junction kept 10 bases outside the gene matches. This CDR3 has 15 amino acids. Looked up from germline, CDR1 is SGHKS and CDR2 is YYEKEE (reference sequence). The CDR3 region is CASSPPGTSYHEQYF. CDR3 sequence (DNA): TGTGCCAGCAGCCCACCCGGGACTAGCTACCACGAGCAGTACTTC.

This clone was seen only once. This chain uses TRBV15 with TRBJ2-3, with D possibly matching TRBD2 (5 bases). Germline loops: CDR1 LNHNV, CDR2 YYDKDF (reference sequence). Deletions cut 1 base from V and 4 bases from J, with 15 bases between. The CDR3 totals 16 residues. The CDR3, as DNA: TGTGCCACCAGCAGAGGTCCGGGGATTTACGCAGATACGCAGTATTTT. This encodes CATSRGPGIYADTQYF. The variable domain in full, with the rest retrieved from reference TRBV15 and TRBJ2-3, is DAMVIQNPRYQVTQFGKPVTLSCSQTLNHNVMYWYQQKSSQAPKLLFHYYDKDFNNEADTPDNFQSRRPNTSFCFLDIRSPGLGDTAMYLCATSRGPGIYADTQYFGPGTRLTVL.

The J gene is TRBJ2-5, the V gene TRBV18; 8 bases line up with TRBD2. CDR1 KGHSH and CDR2 LQKENI come from the germline V gene. J lost 3 bases, V lost 3 bases, and 9 bases had no gene match. The length of the CDR3 is 16 residues. The CDR3 spells CASSPIFGRVEETQYF. The DNA of the CDR3 is TGTGCCAGCTCACCTATCTTCGGGAGGGTTGAAGAGACCCAGTACTTC.

This clone was seen a single time. The chain recombines TRBV4-1 with TRBJ1-5, with a possible D match to TRBD1 (6 bases). Trimming cost V 3 bases and J 7 bases, with 16 bases left between them. The CDR3 consists of 15 residues. Looked up from germline, CDR1 is MGHRA and CDR2 is YSYEKL. CDR3 in DNA: TGCGCCAGCAGCCATGGCGGGGGGGCCAGGCAGCCCCAGCATTTT. It encodes CASSHGGGARQPQHF.

J is TRBJ2-3 and V is TRBV6-5; TRBD1 aligns across 9 bases. The trim removed 0 bases at V and 5 bases at J, leaving 3 bases unmatched. The CDR3 spans 15 residues. Germline V gives CDR1 MNHEY, CDR2 SVGAGI. In DNA, the CDR3 is TGTGCCAGCAGTTACTCACAGGGGGCCAGAGATACGCAGTATTTT. This translates into CASSYSQGARDTQYF.

The rearrangement joins TRBV9 to TRBJ2-5; TRBD1 agrees at 10 bases. The V gene's germline CDR1 is SGDLS and CDR2 YYNGEE. This CDR3 has 15 residues. Losses at the gene ends were 4 bases for V and 3 bases for J; bases not matched to a gene: 6. CDR3 coding DNA: TGTGCCAGCAGCATCCAAGGGACAGGGGAAGAGACCCAGTACTTC. Amino acid sequence: CASSIQGTGEETQYF.